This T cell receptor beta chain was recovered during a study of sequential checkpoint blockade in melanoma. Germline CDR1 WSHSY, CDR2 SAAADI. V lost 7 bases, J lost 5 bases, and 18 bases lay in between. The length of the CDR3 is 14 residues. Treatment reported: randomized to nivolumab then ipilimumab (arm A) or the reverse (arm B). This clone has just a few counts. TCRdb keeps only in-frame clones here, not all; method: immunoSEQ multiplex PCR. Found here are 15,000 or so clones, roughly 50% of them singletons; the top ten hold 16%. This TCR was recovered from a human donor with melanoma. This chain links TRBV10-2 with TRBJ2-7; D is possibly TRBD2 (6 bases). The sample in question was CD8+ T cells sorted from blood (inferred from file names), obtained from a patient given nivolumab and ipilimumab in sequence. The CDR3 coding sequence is TGCGCCAGCACCCAATCGGGGGTCCCTCACGAGCAGTACTTC. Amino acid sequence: CASTQSGVPHEQYF.